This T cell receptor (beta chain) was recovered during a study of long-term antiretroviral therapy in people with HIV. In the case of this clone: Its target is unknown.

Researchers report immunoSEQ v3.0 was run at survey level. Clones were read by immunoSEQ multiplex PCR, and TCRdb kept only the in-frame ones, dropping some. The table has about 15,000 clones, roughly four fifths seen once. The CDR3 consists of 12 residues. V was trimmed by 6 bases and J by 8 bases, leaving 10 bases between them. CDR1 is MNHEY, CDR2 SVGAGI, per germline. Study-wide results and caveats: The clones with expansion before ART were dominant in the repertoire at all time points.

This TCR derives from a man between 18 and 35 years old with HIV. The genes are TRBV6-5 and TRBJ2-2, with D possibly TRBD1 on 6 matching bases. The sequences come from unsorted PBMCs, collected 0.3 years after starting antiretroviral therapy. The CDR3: CASRDRRGELFF. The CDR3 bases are TGTGCCAGCAGAGACAGGAGAGGGGAGCTGTTTTTT.